Described below is a single T cell receptor (beta chain) sequence and its context. The CDR3 sequence is 14 residues long. Germline values: CDR1 MDHEN, CDR2 SYDVKM. Trimming left V 6 bases short and J 0 bases short, with 9 bases between. This record belongs to a study of blood T cell repertoires in COVID-19. Whole-study context: PBMCs, B-cell-depleted T cells, or T cells provided the cDNA or gDNA that made up the material.

Data came from immunoSEQ multiplex PCR; TCRdb stores just in-frame clones and leaves some out. The table has 270,000 or so clones, 88% seen once. The chain links TRBV28 to TRBJ2-1; D remains unclear. Material for sequencing was PBMCs or T cells enriched from blood (not recorded which). This TCR derives from a woman between 40 and 50 years old with acute COVID-19. The CDR3 reads CASRTESSYNEQFF. For the CDR3, the DNA is TGTGCCAGCAGAACCGAGAGCTCCTACAATGAGCAGTTCTTC. Together with reference TRBV28 and TRBJ2-1, the CDR3 gives the full variable domain: DVKVTQSSRYLVKRTGEKVFLECVQDMDHENMFWYRQDPGLGLRLIYFSYDVKMKEKGDIPEGYSVSREKKERFSLILESASTNQTSMYLCASRTESSYNEQFFGPGTRLTVL.